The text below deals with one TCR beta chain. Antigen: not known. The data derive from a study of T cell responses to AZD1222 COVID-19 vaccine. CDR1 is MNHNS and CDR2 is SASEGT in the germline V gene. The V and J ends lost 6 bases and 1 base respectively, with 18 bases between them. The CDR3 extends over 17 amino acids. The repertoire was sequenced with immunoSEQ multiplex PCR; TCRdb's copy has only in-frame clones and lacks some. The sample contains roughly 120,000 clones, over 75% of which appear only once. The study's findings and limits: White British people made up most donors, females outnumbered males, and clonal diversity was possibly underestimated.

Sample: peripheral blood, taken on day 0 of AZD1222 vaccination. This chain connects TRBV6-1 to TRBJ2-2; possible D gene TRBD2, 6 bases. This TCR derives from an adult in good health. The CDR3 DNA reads TGTGCCAGCAGGGAATTACAAGGAGCGGGGAACACCGGGGAGCTGTTTTTT. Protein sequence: CASRELQGAGNTGELFF.